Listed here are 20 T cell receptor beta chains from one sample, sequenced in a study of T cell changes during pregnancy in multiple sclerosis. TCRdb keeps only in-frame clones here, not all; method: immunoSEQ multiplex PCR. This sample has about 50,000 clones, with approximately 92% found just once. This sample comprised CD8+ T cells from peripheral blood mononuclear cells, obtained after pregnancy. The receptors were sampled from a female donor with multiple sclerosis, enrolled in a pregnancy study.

The CDR3 protein is CASSEVAGGQLKWPQHF. Written as DNA, the CDR3 is TGTGCCAGCAGTGAGGTCGCAGGGGGCCAACTAAAGTGGCCCCAGCATTTT. V and J are TRBV2 and TRBJ1-5; 8 bases line up with TRBD1. Germline assignment: CDR1 SNHLY and CDR2 FYNNEI. CDR3 length: 17 amino acids. Trimming at V came to 3 bases and at J to 9 bases, leaving 16 bases not matched to a gene.

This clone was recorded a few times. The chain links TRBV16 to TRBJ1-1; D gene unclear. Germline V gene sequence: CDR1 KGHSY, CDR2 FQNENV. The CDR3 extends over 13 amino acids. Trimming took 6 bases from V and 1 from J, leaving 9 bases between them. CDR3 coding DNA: TGTGCCAGCAGTAGGTCTAGGAACACTGAAGCTTTCTTT. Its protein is CASSRSRNTEAFF.

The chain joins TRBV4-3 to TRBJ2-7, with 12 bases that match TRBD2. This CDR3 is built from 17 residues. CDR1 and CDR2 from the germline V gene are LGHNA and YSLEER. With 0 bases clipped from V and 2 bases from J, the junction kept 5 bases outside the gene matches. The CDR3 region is CASSQDQLAGGTYEQYF. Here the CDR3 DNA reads TGCGCCAGCAGCCAAGATCAACTAGCGGGGGGAACCTACGAGCAGTACTTC.

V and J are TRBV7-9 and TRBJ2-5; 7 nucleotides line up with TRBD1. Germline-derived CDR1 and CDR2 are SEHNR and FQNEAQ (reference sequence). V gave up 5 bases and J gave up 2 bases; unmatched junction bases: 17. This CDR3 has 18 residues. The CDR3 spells CASSDYLGTWDRQETQYF. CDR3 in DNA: TGTGCCAGCAGCGACTACTTAGGTACTTGGGACAGACAAGAGACCCAGTACTTC.

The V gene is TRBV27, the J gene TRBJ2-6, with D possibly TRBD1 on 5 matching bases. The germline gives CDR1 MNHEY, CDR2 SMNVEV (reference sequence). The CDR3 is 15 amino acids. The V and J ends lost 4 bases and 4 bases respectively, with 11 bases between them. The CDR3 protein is CASSYQGEGANVLTF. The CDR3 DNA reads TGTGCCAGCAGTTATCAGGGTGAGGGGGCCAACGTCCTGACTTTC.

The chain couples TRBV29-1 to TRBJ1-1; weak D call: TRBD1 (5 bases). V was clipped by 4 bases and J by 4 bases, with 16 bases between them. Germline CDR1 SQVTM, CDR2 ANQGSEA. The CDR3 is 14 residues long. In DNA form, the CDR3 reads TGCAGCGTTGGGGGCTGGAGTGGAAGCACTGAAGCTTTCTTT. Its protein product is CSVGGWSGSTEAFF.

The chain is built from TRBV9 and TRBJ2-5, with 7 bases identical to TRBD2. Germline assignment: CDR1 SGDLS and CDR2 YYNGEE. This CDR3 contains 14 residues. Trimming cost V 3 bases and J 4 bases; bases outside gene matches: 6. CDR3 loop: CASSARLAAETQYF. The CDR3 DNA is TGTGCCAGCAGCGCCCGTCTAGCGGCAGAGACCCAGTACTTC.

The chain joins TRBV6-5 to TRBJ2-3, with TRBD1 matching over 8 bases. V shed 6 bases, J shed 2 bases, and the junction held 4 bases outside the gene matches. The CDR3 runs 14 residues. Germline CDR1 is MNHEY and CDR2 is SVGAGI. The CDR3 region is CASSATGVTDTQYF. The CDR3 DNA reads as TGTGCCAGCAGCGCGACAGGGGTCACAGATACGCAGTATTTT.

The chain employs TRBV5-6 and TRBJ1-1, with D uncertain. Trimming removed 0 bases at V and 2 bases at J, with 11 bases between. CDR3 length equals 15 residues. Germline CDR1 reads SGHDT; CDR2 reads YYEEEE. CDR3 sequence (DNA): TGTGCCAGCAGCTTGGACGCAGCGATAAACACTGAAGCTTTCTTT. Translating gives CASSLDAAINTEAFF.

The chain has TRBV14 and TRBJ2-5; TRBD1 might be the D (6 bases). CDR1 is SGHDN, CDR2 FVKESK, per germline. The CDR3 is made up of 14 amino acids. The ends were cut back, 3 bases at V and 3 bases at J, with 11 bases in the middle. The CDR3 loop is CASSQLGGEETQYF. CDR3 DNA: TGTGCCAGCAGCCAGTTAGGGGGAGAAGAGACCCAGTACTTC.

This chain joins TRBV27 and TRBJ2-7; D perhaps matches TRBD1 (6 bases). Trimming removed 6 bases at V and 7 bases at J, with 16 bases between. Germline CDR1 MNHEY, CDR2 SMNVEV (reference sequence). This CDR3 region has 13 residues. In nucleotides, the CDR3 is TGTGCCAGCAGCCATAGGACAGCCCAAGAGCAGTACTTC. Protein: CASSHRTAQEQYF.

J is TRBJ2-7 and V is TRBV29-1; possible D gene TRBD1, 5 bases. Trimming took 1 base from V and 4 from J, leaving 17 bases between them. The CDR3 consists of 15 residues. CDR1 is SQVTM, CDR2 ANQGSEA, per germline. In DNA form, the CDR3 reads TGCAGCGTTGAAGTTCCGGACCTGGGGCGGTACGAGCAGTACTTC. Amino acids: CSVEVPDLGRYEQYF.

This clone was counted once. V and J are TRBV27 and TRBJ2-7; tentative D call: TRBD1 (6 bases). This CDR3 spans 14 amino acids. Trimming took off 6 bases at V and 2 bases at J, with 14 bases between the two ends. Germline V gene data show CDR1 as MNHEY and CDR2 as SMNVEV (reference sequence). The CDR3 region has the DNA TGTGCCAGCAGAAAAGGGACAATCCCCTACGAGCAGTACTTC. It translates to CASRKGTIPYEQYF.

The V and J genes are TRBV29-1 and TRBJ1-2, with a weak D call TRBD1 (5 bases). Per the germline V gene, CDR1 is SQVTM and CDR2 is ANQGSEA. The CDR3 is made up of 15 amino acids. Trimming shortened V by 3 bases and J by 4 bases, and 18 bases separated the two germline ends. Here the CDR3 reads CSVDVGGTNFYGYTF. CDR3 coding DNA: TGCAGCGTTGATGTGGGGGGAACAAACTTCTATGGCTACACCTTC.

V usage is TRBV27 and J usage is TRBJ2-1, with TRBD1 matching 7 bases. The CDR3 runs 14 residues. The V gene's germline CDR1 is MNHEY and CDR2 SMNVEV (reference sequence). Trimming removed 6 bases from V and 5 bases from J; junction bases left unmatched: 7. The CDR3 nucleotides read TGTGCCAGCAGCCTGGGACAGAACGACAATGAGCAGTTCTTC. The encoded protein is CASSLGQNDNEQFF.

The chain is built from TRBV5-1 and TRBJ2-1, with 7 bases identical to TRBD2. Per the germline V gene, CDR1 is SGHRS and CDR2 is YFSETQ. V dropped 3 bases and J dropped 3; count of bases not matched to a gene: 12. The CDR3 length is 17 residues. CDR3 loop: CASSWDPGSGDYNEQFF. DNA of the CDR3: TGCGCCAGCAGCTGGGATCCCGGGAGCGGGGACTACAATGAGCAGTTCTTC.

CDR3 loop: CASSPRTGEGMNTEAFF. The CDR3 coding sequence is TGTGCCAGCTCACCCCGGACAGGCGAGGGTATGAACACTGAAGCTTTCTTT. The rearrangement uses TRBV18 and TRBJ1-1, with 7 positions matching TRBD1. J lost 0 bases, V lost 3 bases, and 10 bases had no gene match. Germline V gene sequence: CDR1 KGHSH, CDR2 LQKENI. The CDR3 has 17 residues.

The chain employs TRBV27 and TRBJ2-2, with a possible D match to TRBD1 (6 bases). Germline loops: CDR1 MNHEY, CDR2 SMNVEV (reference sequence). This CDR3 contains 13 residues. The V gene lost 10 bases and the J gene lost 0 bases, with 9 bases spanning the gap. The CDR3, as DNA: TGTGCCACCCGGACAGCGAACACCGGGGAGCTGTTTTTT. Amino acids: CATRTANTGELFF.

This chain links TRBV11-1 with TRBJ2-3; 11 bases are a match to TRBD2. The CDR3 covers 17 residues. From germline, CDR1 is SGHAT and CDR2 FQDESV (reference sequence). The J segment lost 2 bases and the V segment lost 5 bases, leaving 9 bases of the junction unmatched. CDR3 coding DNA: TGTGCCAGCAGCCCCCTGGGACTAGCGGTATACACAGATACGCAGTATTTT. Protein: CASSPLGLAVYTDTQYF.

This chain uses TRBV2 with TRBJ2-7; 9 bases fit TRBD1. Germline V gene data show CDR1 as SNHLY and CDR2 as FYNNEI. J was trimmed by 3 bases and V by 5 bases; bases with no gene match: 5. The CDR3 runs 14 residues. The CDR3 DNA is TGTGCCAGCAGTAAACGGACAGGGGACTACGAGCAGTACTTC. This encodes CASSKRTGDYEQYF.